The 30 T cell receptor beta chains in this list originate from one sample, sequenced in a study of blood T cell repertoires in COVID-19 (dated by TCRdb to the early 2020s). Libraries came from the immunoSEQ multiplex PCR assay. TCRdb retrieved this table from immuneACCESS and kept in-frame rearrangements only. Not all clones are present; in checked studies, unresolved V genes account for under half, and no reason is known for the remainder. This sample is represented by around 46,000 clones; over 80% of them were singletons. The ten largest clonotypes hold roughly three fifths of the sample. Sequenced input: peripheral blood. These receptors were obtained from a man between 65 and 79 years old with acute or convalescent COVID-19.

The V call is TRBV7-2, the J call TRBJ1-1, with 9 bases identical to TRBD1. This CDR3 is built from 15 residues. The V gene's germline CDR1 is SGHTA and CDR2 FQGNSA. V lost 5 bases to trimming and J lost 11 bases; unmatched junction nucleotides: 15. The CDR3 DNA follows: TGTGCCAGCAGCACCCCAACGGGACAGGGAGCTCTCGCTTTCTTT. Translating it yields CASSTPTGQGALAFF.

The gene calls are TRBV19 and TRBJ1-1; TRBD1 matches 7 bases. The CDR3 has 16 amino acids. The J segment lost 3 bases and the V segment lost 5 bases, leaving 12 bases of the junction unmatched. Germline values: CDR1 LNHDA, CDR2 SQIVND (reference sequence). Here the CDR3 DNA reads TGTGCCAGTAGTCCGGGGGACAGCCAGATGGACACTGAAGCTTTCTTT. This gives the protein CASSPGDSQMDTEAFF.

The chain carries TRBV4-3 and TRBJ1-6; TRBD1 aligns across 9 bases. Germline CDR1 is LGHNA and CDR2 is YSLEER. This CDR3 has 16 residues. V shed 4 bases and J 8 bases; nucleotides not matched to a gene: 9. In nucleotides, the CDR3 is TGCGCCAGCAGCCCTAGTTTAGACAGGGGGTATTCACCCCTCCACTTT. Its translation: CASSPSLDRGYSPLHF.

The J gene is TRBJ2-1, the V gene TRBV5-4, with TRBD2 as a possible D gene (6 bases). The germline gives CDR1 SGHNT, CDR2 YYREEE (reference sequence). This CDR3 has 14 amino acids. V was cut by 0 bases and J by 10 bases, with 14 bases left in between. The CDR3 DNA is TGTGCCAGCAGCTTGGTGGGGGAGGCACGGGAGCAGTTCTTC. As protein: CASSLVGEAREQFF.

The V and J genes are TRBV3-1 (or the pseudogene TRBV3-2) and TRBJ2-3; TRBD2 agrees at 11 bases. The CDR3 length is 19 residues. Trimming cost V 0 bases and J 4 bases; bases outside gene matches: 12. Germline values: CDR1 LGHDT, CDR2 YNNKEL (reference sequence). The DNA of the CDR3 is TGTGCCAGCAGCCAAGACTGGTCCGGACTAGCGGGTCAAGCAGATACGCAGTATTTT. Its protein is CASSQDWSGLAGQADTQYF.

The chain couples TRBV7-8 to TRBJ1-3, with 9 bases lining up with TRBD1. This CDR3 contains 15 residues. Germline lookup yields CDR1 SGHVS and CDR2 FQNEAQ. V was pared by 5 bases and J by 2 bases, with 4 bases of the junction left unmatched. The CDR3 spells CASSQGQGTGNTIYF. CDR3 sequence (DNA): TGTGCCAGCAGCCAAGGACAGGGGACTGGAAACACCATATATTTT. The full variable domain, rest sourced from reference TRBV7-8 and TRBJ1-3, is GAGVSQSPRYKVAKRGQDVALRCDPISGHVSLFWYQQALGQGPEFLTYFQNEAQLDKSGLPSDRFFAERPEGSVSTLKIQRTQQEDSAVYLCASSQGQGTGNTIYFGEGSWLTVV.

The chain has TRBV10-3 and TRBJ1-4; D remains ambiguous. The CDR3 sequence is 14 residues long. Trimming removed 0 bases at V and 6 bases at J, with 8 bases between. Germline assignment: CDR1 ENHRY and CDR2 SYGVKD. CDR3 loop: CAISESREHEKLFF. The CDR3 coding sequence is TGTGCCATCAGTGAGTCGAGGGAACATGAAAAACTGTTTTTT.

V and J are TRBV7-3 and TRBJ2-5, with 7 bases lining up with TRBD2. Losses at the gene ends were 9 bases for V and 5 bases for J; bases not matched to a gene: 18. Germline CDR1 is SGHTA and CDR2 is FQGTGA. This CDR3 region has 16 residues. In DNA, the CDR3 is TGTGCCAGTGGAAGCGGGACGGACCGCGGCGGGGAGACCCAGTACTTC. Amino acid sequence: CASGSGTDRGGETQYF.

This clone is a singleton in its sample. The chain joins TRBV11-2 to TRBJ1-1, with D unclear. This CDR3 region has 13 residues. Trimming left V 6 bases short and J 0 bases short, with 8 bases between. Germline values: CDR1 SGHAT, CDR2 FQNNGV. CDR3 protein: CASSGVMNTEAFF. The CDR3 DNA sequence: TGTGCCAGCAGTGGAGTTATGAACACTGAAGCTTTCTTT.

The chain combines TRBV7-2 with TRBJ2-7; 12 bases match TRBD2. CDR3 length equals 15 residues. Per germline, CDR1 SGHTA and CDR2 FQGNSA. V trimming: 4 bases; J trimming: 2 bases; junction bases outside the gene matches: 3. The CDR3 sequence is CASSSGLAGTYEQYF. CDR3 bases: TGTGCCAGCAGCTCAGGACTAGCGGGAACCTACGAGCAGTACTTC.

In this sample, this clone turned up a few times. The rearrangement links TRBV5-5 to TRBJ2-2; 9 bases match TRBD1. CDR3 length equals 18 residues. CDR1 SGHKS and CDR2 YYEKEE come from the germline V gene (reference sequence). With V trimmed by 0 bases and J by 5 bases, 11 bases remained unmatched. The CDR3 DNA follows: TGTGCCAGCAGCTTGGGCTCCGGGACAGGGCGTGGGACCGGGGAGCTGTTTTTT. It encodes CASSLGSGTGRGTGELFF.

This clone was observed a single time. The J gene is TRBJ2-3, the V gene TRBV3-1 (or the pseudogene TRBV3-2), with 10 bases fitting TRBD1. J lost 4 bases, V lost 2 bases, and 9 bases had no gene match. The germline V gene encodes CDR1 LGHDT and CDR2 YNNKEL (reference sequence). The CDR3 totals 17 residues. DNA for the CDR3: TGTGCCAGCAGCCAAAGGACAGGGGGGTCTTCGTCAGATACGCAGTATTTT. Residues: CASSQRTGGSSSDTQYF.

The rearrangement joins TRBV5-1 to TRBJ1-1; possibly TRBD1 for D (5 bases). Germline CDR1 reads SGHRS; CDR2 reads YFSETQ. Trimming pared 3 bases from V and 5 bases from J, leaving 17 bases between. The CDR3 runs to 15 residues. This chain's CDR3 is CASSSLDRSLTEAFF. The CDR3 coding sequence is TGCGCCAGCAGCTCCCTTGACAGAAGTTTGACTGAAGCTTTCTTT.

The CDR3 nucleotides read TGTGCCAGCAGTTTATCTCAGGGGTACACTGAAGCTTTCTTT. It specifies CASSLSQGYTEAFF. This chain uses TRBV28 with TRBJ1-1; tentatively, D is TRBD1 (6 bases). Germline CDR1 is MDHEN and CDR2 is SYDVKM. The ends were cut back, 1 base at V and 3 bases at J, with 9 bases in the middle. The CDR3 sequence is 14 residues long.

The V and J genes are TRBV9 and TRBJ2-2; no reliable D call. Per germline, CDR1 SGDLS and CDR2 YYNGEE. This CDR3 is built from 14 residues. V dropped 1 base and J dropped 6 bases, with 10 bases sitting between them. In nucleotides, the CDR3 is TGTGCCAGCAGCGTATCGCAGGAAGCCGGGGAGCTGTTTTTT. It specifies CASSVSQEAGELFF.

The DNA for the CDR3 is TGTGCCAGCAGCTTCGCCTTCGGGACAGGGGGCAGGAATGAGCAGTTCTTC. It codes for CASSFAFGTGGRNEQFF. The chain couples TRBV11-2 to TRBJ2-1; the match to TRBD1 covers 12 bases. Germline loops: CDR1 SGHAT, CDR2 FQNNGV. The V segment lost 3 bases and the J segment 7 bases; nucleotides outside the gene matches: 10. The CDR3 runs 17 residues. Looking up the rest from reference TRBV11-2 and TRBJ2-1 gives the full variable domain: EAGVAQSPRYKIIEKRQSVAFWCNPISGHATLYWYQQILGQGPKLLIQFQNNGVVDDSQLPKDRFSAERLKGVDSTLKIQPAKLEDSAVYLCASSFAFGTGGRNEQFFGPGTRLTVL.

The chain has TRBV5-5 and TRBJ1-5, with D uncertain. The CDR3 loop spans 13 amino acids. The germline V gene encodes CDR1 SGHKS and CDR2 YYEKEE (reference sequence). Trimming stripped 0 bases from V and 7 bases from J, with 8 bases between. The CDR3 is CASSLGGGQPQHF. The CDR3 coding sequence is TGTGCCAGCAGCTTGGGGGGAGGACAGCCCCAGCATTTT.

The chain has TRBV29-1 and TRBJ1-1; 8 nucleotides agree with TRBD1. The V gene end was trimmed by 6 bases and the J gene end by 6 bases; junction bases not matched to a gene: 6. Germline V gene lookup returns CDR1 SQVTM and CDR2 ANQGSEA. This CDR3 comprises 12 residues. CDR3 coding DNA: TGCAGCGTACGAACAGGGGGTTCTGAAGCTTTCTTT. Translation gives CSVRTGGSEAFF.

This clone has only a few counts. The genes are TRBV29-1 and TRBJ2-1, with TRBD1 matching 8 bases. This CDR3 region has 12 residues. Germline values: CDR1 SQVTM, CDR2 ANQGSEA. The junction had 6 bases not matched to a gene; V was cut back by 6 bases and J by 8 bases. In DNA, the CDR3 is TGCAGCGTGGGACAGGTTACGGATGAGCAGTTCTTC. It yields the protein CSVGQVTDEQFF.

J is TRBJ1-6 and V is TRBV11-2; D might be TRBD1 (5 bases). Trimming took off 0 bases at V and 7 bases at J, with 7 bases between the two ends. Germline CDR1 SGHAT, CDR2 FQNNGV. The CDR3 extends over 14 amino acids. The DNA of the CDR3 is TGTGCCAGCAGCTTAGATCAGGGAAATTCACCCCTCCACTTT. Protein: CASSLDQGNSPLHF.

The chain uses TRBV5-4 and TRBJ2-1; 10 bases map to TRBD1. CDR1 and CDR2 from the germline V gene are SGHNT and YYREEE (reference sequence). There are 16 residues in the CDR3. V was pared by 4 bases and J by 5 bases, with 9 bases of the junction left unmatched. CDR3: CASSGLGQGFDNEQFF. Written as DNA, the CDR3 is TGTGCCAGCAGCGGGTTGGGACAGGGGTTCGACAATGAGCAGTTCTTC. Full variable domain (outside the CDR3, taken from reference TRBV5-4 and TRBJ2-1): ETGVTQSPTHLIKTRGQQVTLRCSSQSGHNTVSWYQQALGQGPQFIFQYYREEENGRGNFPPRFSGLQFPNYSSELNVNALELDDSALYLCASSGLGQGFDNEQFFGPGTRLTVL.

CDR3 in amino acids: CASNSGITYNEQFF. For the CDR3, the DNA is TGTGCCAGTAACAGCGGGATAACCTACAATGAGCAGTTCTTC. This sequence joins TRBV19 and TRBJ2-1, with 7 bases lining up with TRBD2. The CDR3 length is 14 residues. Germline loops: CDR1 LNHDA, CDR2 SQIVND (reference sequence). The V gene end was trimmed by 7 bases and the J gene end by 2 bases; junction bases not matched to a gene: 5.

This sequence joins TRBV28 and TRBJ2-7; D is perhaps TRBD2 (7 bases). The V gene lost 7 bases and the J gene lost 3 bases, with 16 bases spanning the gap. Germline V CDR1 and CDR2: MDHEN, SYDVKM. The length of the CDR3 is 14 residues. The CDR3 region has the DNA TGTGCCAGCAACCTGGGGGGGCAAAACTACGAGCAGTACTTC. Amino acid sequence: CASNLGGQNYEQYF.

The chain recombines TRBV20-1 with TRBJ2-7, with D perhaps matching TRBD2 (6 bases). Germline assignment: CDR1 DFQATT and CDR2 SNEGSKA (reference sequence). This CDR3 comprises 15 residues. The germline V and J ends were trimmed by 3 bases and 3 bases, with 18 bases remaining between them. CDR3: CSASSPKGLIYEQYF. As DNA, the CDR3 is TGCAGTGCTAGTTCCCCGAAGGGACTGATCTACGAGCAGTACTTC.

The chain joins TRBV6-2 or TRBV6-3 to TRBJ2-1; 13 nucleotides line up with TRBD2. This CDR3 contains 14 residues. The V gene's germline CDR1 is MNHEY and CDR2 SVGEGT. V lost 6 bases to trimming and J lost 7 bases; unmatched junction nucleotides: 3. The CDR3 spells CASSGLAGVNEQFF. CDR3 nucleotide sequence: TGTGCCAGCAGCGGACTAGCGGGGGTAAATGAGCAGTTCTTC.

This sequence joins TRBV5-6 and TRBJ2-1; D might be TRBD2 (6 bases). CDR3 size: 16 residues. Per germline, CDR1 SGHDT and CDR2 YYEEEE. V lost 0 bases and J lost 2, with 12 bases in between. CDR3: CASSLGGSGAYNEQFF. The CDR3 nucleotides are TGTGCCAGCAGCTTGGGGGGTAGCGGCGCCTACAATGAGCAGTTCTTC.

The chain couples TRBV18 to TRBJ1-5; TRBD1 is a possible D gene (6 bases). The V end lost 4 bases, the J end lost 0 bases, and 10 bases lay between the germline ends. CDR1 and CDR2 (germline): KGHSH, LQKENI. The CDR3 spans 15 residues. The CDR3 is CASSLQGNSNQPQHF. The CDR3 DNA is TGTGCCAGCTCACTACAGGGAAATAGCAATCAGCCCCAGCATTTT.

This chain connects TRBV6-2 or TRBV6-3 to TRBJ1-1; D gene ambiguous. V lost 2 bases and J 4 bases, leaving 8 bases between the germline ends. The CDR3 is made up of 13 amino acids. Germline CDR1 reads MNHEY; CDR2 reads SVGEGT. The CDR3 sequence: CASSYNPGTEAFF. The CDR3 coding sequence is TGTGCCAGCAGTTACAACCCGGGCACTGAAGCTTTCTTT.

The chain couples TRBV3-1 (or the pseudogene TRBV3-2) to TRBJ1-2; D unclear. The CDR3 contains 15 residues. V was pared by 1 base and J by 6 bases, with 15 bases between. Looked up from germline, CDR1 is LGHDT and CDR2 is YNNKEL (reference sequence). CDR3 amino acids: CASSQVGDGPDGYTF. The DNA for the CDR3 is TGTGCCAGCAGCCAAGTGGGAGACGGGCCGGATGGCTACACCTTC.

This rearrangement joins TRBV30 to TRBJ1-5; 10 bases fit TRBD1. This CDR3 region has 16 residues. The J segment lost 5 bases and the V segment lost 0 bases, leaving 7 bases of the junction unmatched. The germline CDR1 and CDR2 sequences are GTSNPN and SVGIG (reference sequence). This chain's CDR3 is CAWSVPGQGPYQPQHF. The CDR3 nucleotides read TGTGCCTGGAGTGTACCGGGACAGGGGCCTTATCAGCCCCAGCATTTT.